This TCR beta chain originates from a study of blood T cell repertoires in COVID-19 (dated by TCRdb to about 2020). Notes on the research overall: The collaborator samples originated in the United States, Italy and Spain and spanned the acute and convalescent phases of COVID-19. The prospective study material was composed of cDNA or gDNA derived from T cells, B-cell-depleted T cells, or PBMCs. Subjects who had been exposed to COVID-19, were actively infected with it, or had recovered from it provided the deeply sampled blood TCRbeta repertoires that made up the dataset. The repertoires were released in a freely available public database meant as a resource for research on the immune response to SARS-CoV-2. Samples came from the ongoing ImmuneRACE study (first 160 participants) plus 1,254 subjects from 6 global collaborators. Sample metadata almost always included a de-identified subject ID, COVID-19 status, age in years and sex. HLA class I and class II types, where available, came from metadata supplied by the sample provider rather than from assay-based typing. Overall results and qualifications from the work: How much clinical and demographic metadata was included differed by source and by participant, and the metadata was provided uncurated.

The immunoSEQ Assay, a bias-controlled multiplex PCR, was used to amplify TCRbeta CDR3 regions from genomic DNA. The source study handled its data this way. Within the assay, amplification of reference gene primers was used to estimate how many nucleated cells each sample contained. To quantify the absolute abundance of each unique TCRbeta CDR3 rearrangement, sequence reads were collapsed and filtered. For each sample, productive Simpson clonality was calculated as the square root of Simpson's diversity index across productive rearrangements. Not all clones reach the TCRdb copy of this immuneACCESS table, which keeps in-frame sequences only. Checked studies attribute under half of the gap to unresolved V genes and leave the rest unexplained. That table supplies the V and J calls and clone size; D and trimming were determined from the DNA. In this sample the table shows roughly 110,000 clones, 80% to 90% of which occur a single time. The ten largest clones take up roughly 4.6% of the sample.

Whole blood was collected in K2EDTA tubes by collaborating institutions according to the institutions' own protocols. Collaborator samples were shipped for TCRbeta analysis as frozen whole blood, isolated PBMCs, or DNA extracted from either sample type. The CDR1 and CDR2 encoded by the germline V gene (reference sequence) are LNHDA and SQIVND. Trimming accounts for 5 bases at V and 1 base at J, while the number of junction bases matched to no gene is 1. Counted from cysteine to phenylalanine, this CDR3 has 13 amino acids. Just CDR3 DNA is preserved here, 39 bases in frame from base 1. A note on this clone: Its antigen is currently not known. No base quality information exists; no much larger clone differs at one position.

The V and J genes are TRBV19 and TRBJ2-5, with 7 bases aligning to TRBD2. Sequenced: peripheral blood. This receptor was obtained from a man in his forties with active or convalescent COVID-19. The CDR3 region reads CASSWGGQETQYF. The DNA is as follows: TGTGCCAGTAGTTGGGGGGGCCAAGAGACCCAGTACTTC.